Following are 8 T cell receptor beta chains from one sample sequenced in a study of a mutant IDH1 vaccine in newly diagnosed glioma. The antigens of these receptors remain unknown. Time point given: week 47, end of study. One vaccine dose held 300 ug of mutant IDH1 20-mer peptide and came with topical imiquimod. Clones were sequenced by immunoSEQ multiplex PCR, and TCRdb holds only the in-frame ones, with some missing. The sample yields tens of thousands of clones, 65% to 80% seen once. Sequenced here: PBMCs, sampled from a glioma patient whose treatment included an IDH1 peptide vaccine. These receptors came from a man aged 40-49 years with glioma.

This clone came up a few times. V gene TRBV7-9 combines with J gene TRBJ2-7, with a tentative D call TRBD2 (6 bases). CDR1 SEHNR and CDR2 FQNEAQ come from the germline V gene (reference sequence). The V end was cut by 5 bases, the J end by 4 bases, with 15 bases between. The CDR3 sequence is 14 residues long. Here the CDR3 DNA reads TGTGCCAGCAGCCCCCGGGAGCGGAGTTACGAGCAGTACTTC. This sequence encodes CASSPRERSYEQYF.

This clone has a handful of counts. V and J are TRBV29-1 and TRBJ1-5, with 9 nucleotides matching TRBD1. The junction had 2 bases not matched to a gene; V was cut back by 6 bases and J by 2 bases. Germline lookup yields CDR1 SQVTM and CDR2 ANQGSEA. The CDR3 length is 13 residues. The CDR3 DNA reads TGCAGCGTGAGGGACAGGGGCAATCAGCCCCAGCATTTT. Translation: CSVRDRGNQPQHF.

This clone was counted between two and nine times. The gene calls are TRBV7-2 and TRBJ2-3; 7 positions agree with TRBD1. CDR1 is SGHTA, CDR2 FQGNSA, per germline. The length of the CDR3 is 16 residues. Germline trimming cut 5 bases from V and 2 bases from J; bases unmatched to any gene: 10. The CDR3 loop is CASSPQGRIDTDTQYF. The CDR3 nucleotides read TGTGCCAGCAGCCCACAGGGGCGGATAGACACAGATACGCAGTATTTT.

The genes are TRBV11-2 and TRBJ2-1; no clear D gene. CDR1 SGHAT and CDR2 FQNNGV come from the germline V gene. V was clipped by 0 bases and J by 4 bases, with 13 bases between them. This CDR3 is 16 amino acids long. The CDR3, as DNA: TGTGCCAGCAGCTTAGATGGATTTAGCAGTTACAATGAGCAGTTCTTC. It codes for CASSLDGFSSYNEQFF.

V and J are TRBV9 and TRBJ2-3; D is possibly TRBD1 (6 bases). Germline CDR1 and CDR2: SGDLS and YYNGEE. CDR3 length: 18 residues. V was cut by 2 bases and J by 7 bases, with 26 bases left in between. The CDR3 reads CASSVKPGRTGIANTQYF. CDR3 nucleotide sequence: TGTGCCAGCAGCGTTAAGCCCGGTCGAACAGGGATAGCCAATACGCAGTATTTT.

CDR3 amino acids: CASSSRGSGANVLTF. Here the CDR3 DNA reads TGTGCCAGCAGTTCGAGGGGCTCTGGGGCCAACGTCCTGACTTTC. The V call is TRBV27, the J call TRBJ2-6, with D perhaps assigned TRBD1 or TRBD2 (5 bases each). Deletions cut 4 bases from V and 0 bases from J, with 7 bases between. This CDR3 has 15 amino acids. CDR1 is MNHEY and CDR2 is SMNVEV in the germline V gene (reference sequence).

The chain employs TRBV5-1 and TRBJ2-3; TRBD1 aligns across 11 bases. The CDR3 is 16 amino acids. Germline V gene lookup returns CDR1 SGHRS and CDR2 YFSETQ. V was clipped by 7 bases and J by 0 bases; unmatched bases: 7. CDR3 bases: TGCGCCAGCCGGGGGACAGGGGGTACTAGCACAGATACGCAGTATTTT. It yields the protein CASRGTGGTSTDTQYF.

The chain uses TRBV19 and TRBJ1-1, with D tentatively TRBD1 (5 bases). V lost 6 bases to trimming and J lost 0 bases, with 14 bases between them. Germline CDR1 LNHDA, CDR2 SQIVND (reference sequence). The CDR3 covers 15 residues. The CDR3 DNA reads as TGTGCCAGTAGCTCGCCCGGGGCCATGAACACTGAAGCTTTCTTT. It specifies CASSSPGAMNTEAFF.